Following are 29 T cell receptor beta chains from one sample sequenced in a study of blood T cell repertoires in COVID-19. Assay used: immunoSEQ multiplex PCR; TCRdb lists only in-frame clones, some missing. The sample records fewer than 250,000 clones, more than 75% being singletons. Material for sequencing was peripheral blood. All receptors derive from a man aged 35-49 years with acute or convalescent COVID-19.

This clone appeared once. The chain joins TRBV19 to TRBJ1-1; D uncertain. V lost 4 bases and J lost 4, with 13 bases in between. This CDR3 has 14 amino acids. Germline loops: CDR1 LNHDA, CDR2 SQIVND (reference sequence). The CDR3: CASSTSPRLTEAFF. The DNA for the CDR3 is TGTGCCAGTAGTACGTCCCCGAGGCTCACTGAAGCTTTCTTT. The entire variable domain, with the rest obtained from reference TRBV19 and TRBJ1-1, is as follows: DGGITQSPKYLFRKEGQNVTLSCEQNLNHDAMYWYRQDPGQGLRLIYYSQIVNDFQKGDIAEGYSVSREKKESFPLTVTSAQKNPTAFYLCASSTSPRLTEAFFGQGTRLTVV.

This chain joins TRBV5-4 and TRBJ2-1, with TRBD2 as a possible D gene (5 bases). This CDR3 region has 15 residues. Germline lookup yields CDR1 SGHNT and CDR2 YYREEE (reference sequence). V was trimmed by 0 bases and J by 5 bases, leaving 12 bases between them. The CDR3 sequence is CASSLGGVGDNEQFF. DNA for the CDR3: TGTGCCAGCAGCTTGGGGGGAGTTGGAGACAATGAGCAGTTCTTC.

This chain joins TRBV28 and TRBJ1-1; maybe TRBD1 (5 bases). V was clipped by 6 bases and J by 7 bases, with 15 bases between them. The CDR3 has 13 amino acids. Per the germline V gene, CDR1 is MDHEN and CDR2 is SYDVKM. In nucleotides, the CDR3 is TGTGCCAGCAGGGTCGCCGGTCAGGGTGAAGCTTTCTTT. Protein sequence: CASRVAGQGEAFF.

The V call is TRBV19, the J call TRBJ1-2; no clear D gene. This CDR3 is built from 13 residues. The V and J ends lost 0 bases and 8 bases respectively, with 10 bases between them. Germline assignment: CDR1 LNHDA and CDR2 SQIVND (reference sequence). CDR3 in DNA: TGTGCCAGTAGTATAGAAGGTCCGGGAGGCTACACCTTC. Its protein is CASSIEGPGGYTF. The full variable domain, rest sourced from reference TRBV19 and TRBJ1-2, is DGGITQSPKYLFRKEGQNVTLSCEQNLNHDAMYWYRQDPGQGLRLIYYSQIVNDFQKGDIAEGYSVSREKKESFPLTVTSAQKNPTAFYLCASSIEGPGGYTFGSGTRLTVV.

The chain uses TRBV12-3 or TRBV12-4 and TRBJ1-1; D not resolved. The length of the CDR3 is 11 residues. With 7 bases removed from V and 2 bases from J, the gap between germline ends came to 5 bases. The CDR3 sequence is CASTINTEAFF. CDR3 nucleotide sequence: TGTGCCAGCACAATCAACACTGAAGCTTTCTTT.

In this sample, this clone turned up a few times. J is TRBJ1-1 and V is TRBV5-1; a weak D match, TRBD1 (6 bases). CDR1 is SGHRS, CDR2 YFSETQ, per germline. The CDR3 length is 14 residues. Trimming cost V 4 bases and J 4 bases, with 14 bases left between them. The CDR3 region has the DNA TGCGCCAGCAGCGTACAGGGTCCGGGCACTGAAGCTTTCTTT. This encodes CASSVQGPGTEAFF.

The rearrangement links TRBV12-3 or TRBV12-4 to TRBJ2-7; weak D call: TRBD1 (6 bases). This CDR3 comprises 12 residues. Deletions cut 6 bases from V and 3 bases from J, with 9 bases between. In DNA, the CDR3 is TGTGCCAGCAGACAGACAGGCTACGAGCAGTACTTC. Amino acids: CASRQTGYEQYF.

Points on this clone: One end of the junction does not line up with germline, which may come from a read error. The chain has TRBV19 and TRBJ2-3, with 13 bases lining up with TRBD2. CDR1 and CDR2 from the germline V gene are LNHDA and SQIVND (reference sequence). The CDR3 is 14 residues long. The CDR3: CASSDKGAGTSGVF. Here the CDR3 DNA reads TGTGCCAGTAGTGATAAAGGGGCCGGGACTAGCGGGGTCTTT.

This clone occurred a few times. The chain employs TRBV9 and TRBJ1-3; D is ambiguous. The CDR3 contains 14 residues. Trimming took 3 bases from V and 5 from J, leaving 12 bases between them. Germline CDR1 and CDR2: SGDLS and YYNGEE. CDR3 nucleotide sequence: TGTGCCAGCAGCGGTCAAGGAGACCGAAACACCATATATTTT. Translating it yields CASSGQGDRNTIYF.

This chain connects TRBV2 to TRBJ2-7, with 7 bases identical to TRBD2. The CDR3 covers 14 residues. Germline V gene sequence: CDR1 SNHLY, CDR2 FYNNEI. The junction had 6 bases not matched to a gene; V was cut back by 5 bases and J by 2 bases. CDR3 residues: CASSSSGIAYEQYF. The CDR3 DNA reads TGTGCCAGCAGTTCTAGCGGAATTGCCTACGAGCAGTACTTC.

The chain has TRBV10-3 and TRBJ1-2, with D tentatively TRBD1 (6 bases). Trimming pared 3 bases from V and 2 bases from J, leaving 10 bases between. CDR3 length equals 14 residues. The germline CDR1 and CDR2 sequences are ENHRY and SYGVKD. The CDR3, as DNA: TGTGCCATCAGTGAAGAGGGGGAGAACTATGGCTACACCTTC. Translation: CAISEEGENYGYTF.

The chain combines TRBV28 with TRBJ1-1; D is possibly TRBD1 (6 bases). V lost 6 bases, J lost 9 bases, and 11 bases lay in between. Germline values: CDR1 MDHEN, CDR2 SYDVKM. CDR3 length equals 11 residues. The CDR3, as DNA: TGTGCCAGCAGGTCGACAGGTCAAGCTTTCTTT. The encoded protein is CASRSTGQAFF.

The table lists this clone with a count of one. The V and J genes are TRBV9 and TRBJ2-1; D uncertain. The V gene lost 3 bases and the J gene lost 7 bases, with 14 bases spanning the gap. Germline CDR1 and CDR2: SGDLS and YYNGEE. The CDR3 consists of 14 residues. In DNA form, the CDR3 reads TGTGCCAGCAGCGCGAACAGCCTCCCAAATGAGCAGTTCTTC. It codes for CASSANSLPNEQFF.

The rearrangement joins TRBV29-1 to TRBJ1-1; perhaps TRBD1 as D (5 bases). The V end was cut by 7 bases, the J end by 0 bases, with 12 bases between. This CDR3 spans 13 amino acids. Germline CDR1 reads SQVTM; CDR2 reads ANQGSEA. The chain's CDR3 is CSGSGHLNTEAFF. The CDR3 DNA follows: TGCAGCGGAAGTGGACACCTGAACACTGAAGCTTTCTTT. The whole variable domain, filled in from reference TRBV29-1 and TRBJ1-1, reads SAVISQKPSRDICQRGTSLTIQCQVDSQVTMMFWYRQQPGQSLTLIATANQGSEATYESGFVIDKFPISRPNLTFSTLTVSNMSPEDSSIYLCSGSGHLNTEAFFGQGTRLTVV.

This chain uses TRBV15 with TRBJ1-2, with TRBD1 as a possible D gene (5 bases). The V gene's germline CDR1 is LNHNV and CDR2 YYDKDF (reference sequence). The CDR3 sequence is 14 residues long. Trimming pared 0 bases from V and 8 bases from J, leaving 13 bases between. The CDR3, as DNA: TGTGCCACCAGCAGAGATAAGGGGCTTGGCGGCTACACCTTC. Its translation: CATSRDKGLGGYTF.

This clone appeared a single time. V gene TRBV25-1 combines with J gene TRBJ2-7; 10 nucleotides agree with TRBD1. The V gene end was trimmed by 7 bases and the J gene end by 2 bases; junction bases not matched to a gene: 5. Germline V CDR1 and CDR2: MGHDK, SYGVNS. The CDR3 is 14 residues long. The CDR3 DNA is TGTGCCAGCACCCCCGGGACAGGGGCCTACGAGCAGTACTTC. Amino acid sequence: CASTPGTGAYEQYF.

The V gene is TRBV9, the J gene TRBJ2-6; TRBD1 matches at 7 bases. V was pared by 3 bases and J by 1 base, with 10 bases of the junction left unmatched. The CDR3 is 18 amino acids. CDR1 is SGDLS, CDR2 YYNGEE, per germline. CDR3 nucleotides: TGTGCCAGCAGCGACCAGGATACAGGGGAGTCTGGGGCCAACGTCCTGACTTTC. Translated, it gives CASSDQDTGESGANVLTF.

This clone appeared a few times. V gene TRBV6-5 combines with J gene TRBJ1-1; possible D gene TRBD1, 6 bases. CDR1 is MNHEY and CDR2 is SVGAGI in the germline V gene. The CDR3 consists of 15 residues. V shed 8 bases and J shed 3 bases, with 19 bases lying between them. The CDR3 reads CASQQGPVVHTEAFF. The CDR3 DNA reads as TGTGCCAGCCAACAGGGACCGGTTGTGCACACTGAAGCTTTCTTT.

The rearrangement links TRBV6-2 or TRBV6-3 to TRBJ1-4; 7 nucleotides agree with TRBD1. The J segment lost 0 bases and the V segment lost 5 bases, leaving 9 bases of the junction unmatched. In germline, CDR1 is MNHEY, CDR2 SVGEGT. This CDR3 contains 17 residues. CDR3: CASSPGQNIATNEKLFF. The CDR3 DNA reads TGTGCCAGCAGTCCGGGACAGAACATAGCAACTAATGAAAAACTGTTTTTT.

The chain couples TRBV29-1 to TRBJ2-3; 11 bases are shared with TRBD2. J was trimmed by 6 bases and V by 5 bases; bases with no gene match: 4. CDR1 and CDR2 (germline): SQVTM, ANQGSEA. There are 13 residues in the CDR3. In DNA, the CDR3 is TGCAGCGTTAGACTAGCGGGGTTGGATACGCAGTATTTT. Translation: CSVRLAGLDTQYF.

The chain's CDR3 is CASSETVSGYRLRGGYTF. CDR3 coding DNA: TGTGCCAGCAGTGAGACTGTTTCAGGATACCGTCTACGGGGAGGCTACACCTTC. The chain couples TRBV6-1 to TRBJ1-2, with unresolved D. Germline CDR1 is MNHNS and CDR2 is SASEGT. The CDR3 is 18 residues long. The V gene lost 3 bases and the J gene lost 8 bases, with 28 bases spanning the gap.

CDR3 amino acids: CASSLAIPTGHTGNTIYF. For the CDR3, the DNA is TGCGCCAGCAGCTTGGCCATCCCGACAGGTCACACTGGAAACACCATATATTTT. The rearrangement joins TRBV5-1 to TRBJ1-3; D is possibly TRBD1 (6 bases). The CDR3 is 18 residues long. V was cut by 0 bases and J by 2 bases, with 18 bases left in between. CDR1 and CDR2 (germline): SGHRS, YFSETQ. The whole variable domain, remainder taken from reference TRBV5-1 and TRBJ1-3, is KAGVTQTPRYLIKTRGQQVTLSCSPISGHRSVSWYQQTPGQGLQFLFEYFSETQRNKGNFPGRFSGRQFSNSRSEMNVSTLELGDSALYLCASSLAIPTGHTGNTIYFGEGSWLTVV.

The rearrangement joins TRBV5-4 to TRBJ1-6; D not resolved. This CDR3 has 14 residues. Germline V CDR1 and CDR2: SGHNT, YYREEE (reference sequence). The V and J ends lost 0 bases and 6 bases respectively, with 7 bases between them. The CDR3 is CASSLGQINSPLHF. CDR3 nucleotides: TGTGCCAGCAGCTTGGGGCAGATTAATTCACCCCTCCACTTT. The full variable domain, its missing parts supplied by reference TRBV5-4 and TRBJ1-6, is ETGVTQSPTHLIKTRGQQVTLRCSSQSGHNTVSWYQQALGQGPQFIFQYYREEENGRGNFPPRFSGLQFPNYSSELNVNALELDDSALYLCASSLGQINSPLHFGNGTRLTVT.

V and J are TRBV7-2 and TRBJ2-7; possible D gene TRBD1, 6 bases. Germline CDR1 SGHTA, CDR2 FQGNSA. V lost 5 bases, J lost 3 bases, and 17 bases lay in between. CDR3 length equals 15 residues. The CDR3: CASSPYRALNYEQYF. CDR3 DNA: TGTGCCAGCAGCCCGTACAGGGCTCTTAACTACGAGCAGTACTTC.

The chain couples TRBV10-3 to TRBJ1-6, with D tentatively TRBD1 (6 bases). Germline CDR1 is ENHRY and CDR2 is SYGVKD. Trimming removed 6 bases at V and 1 base at J, with 13 bases between. This CDR3 spans 16 amino acids. Written as DNA, the CDR3 is TGTGCCATCAGGGACAGCATAGGATCCTATAATTCACCCCTCCACTTT. This encodes CAIRDSIGSYNSPLHF.

Note on this clone: Relative to the germline gene, one junction end is altered; a read error may explain this. The chain carries TRBV7-7 and TRBJ2-5; 7 bases are shared with TRBD2. The CDR3 is 13 residues long. Germline loops: CDR1 SSHAT, CDR2 FNYEAQ (reference sequence). In DNA form, the CDR3 reads TGTGCTAGCAGCTTCGGGACTATCGAGACCCAGTACTTC. This codes for CASSFGTIETQYF. Full variable domain (outside the CDR3, taken from reference TRBV7-7 and TRBJ2-5): GAGVSQSPRYKVTKRGQDVTLRCDPISSHATLYWYQQALGQGPEFLTYFNYEAQPDKSGLPSDRFSAERPEGSISTLTIQRTEQRDSAMYRCASSFGTIETQYFGPGTRLLVL.

The genes are TRBV5-6 and TRBJ1-1; D remains ambiguous. The CDR3 extends over 13 amino acids. Trimming pared 2 bases from V and 1 base from J, leaving 6 bases between. Germline CDR1 is SGHDT and CDR2 is YYEEEE. The CDR3 here is CASSFPGNTEAFF. The CDR3 DNA is TGTGCCAGCAGCTTTCCAGGGAACACTGAAGCTTTCTTT.

This chain links TRBV4-1 with TRBJ2-1; 10 nucleotides align to TRBD2. The CDR3 contains 14 residues. Germline CDR1 reads MGHRA; CDR2 reads YSYEKL. The V gene end was trimmed by 6 bases and the J gene end by 3 bases; junction bases not matched to a gene: 2. CDR3 bases: TGCGCCAGCAGTACTAGCGGGGACTACAATGAGCAGTTCTTC. Its translation is CASSTSGDYNEQFF.

This clone was counted only a few times. The V gene is TRBV7-2, the J gene TRBJ1-1; TRBD1 matches at 9 bases. V was clipped by 5 bases and J by 0 bases; unmatched bases: 4. CDR3 size: 15 residues. The germline V gene has CDR1 SGHTA and CDR2 FQGNSA. CDR3 sequence (DNA): TGTGCCAGCAGCCCAGGACAGGGGTTGAACACTGAAGCTTTCTTT. Protein product: CASSPGQGLNTEAFF.